Described below is a single T cell receptor (beta chain) sequence and its context. Its antigen is not yet known. Base qualities are not at hand, and no much larger clone is one base apart. In the prospective study, participants were roughly 18 to 95 years old, resided in about 25 geographic areas of the United States, and were enrolled through a virtual design. In the prospective study, cohorts were assigned on the basis of participant-reported clinical history obtained from a screening survey and a study questionnaire. In the prospective study, whole blood, serum and a nasopharyngeal or oropharyngeal swab were collected from each participant by mobile phlebotomists. Over an approximately 2-month period, participants in the prospective study had the option of providing additional blood draws and questionnaires. Blood samples from the prospective study were shipped frozen or at room temperature prior to DNA extraction.

This record comes from a study of blood T cell repertoires in COVID-19 (dated by TCRdb to 2019 to 2021). In the study overall: For ImmuneRACE Cohort 3, a participant was defined as recovered based on two consecutive negative NP/OP PCR tests, clearance by a healthcare professional, or resolution of symptoms. The material from the prospective study consisted of cDNA or gDNA derived from T cells, B-cell-depleted T cells, or PBMCs. The sample metadata nearly always contained a de-identified subject ID, COVID-19 status, age in years and sex. The samples were drawn from two sources: the first 160 participants of the ongoing ImmuneRACE study, and 950 to 1,500 subjects contributed by 6 global collaborators. Collaborator samples came from the United States, Italy and Spain and covered acute and convalescent phases of COVID-19. The repertoires were released in a freely available public database intended as a resource for research on the immune response to SARS-CoV-2. Deeply sampled blood TCRbeta repertoires from subjects exposed to, actively infected with, or recovered from COVID-19 were included in the dataset. Where HLA class I and class II types were available, the types were taken from metadata supplied by the sample provider, not from assay-based typing.

General conclusions and limits of the study: How much clinical and demographic metadata was included differed by source and by participant, and the metadata was provided uncurated.

The CDR3 starts with the cysteine, ends with the phenylalanine, and has 15 residues. Only the CDR3 region is kept as DNA, spanning 45 bases read in frame from base 1. CDR1 and CDR2 were assigned from the germline V gene (reference sequence) as LNHDA and SQIVND. After removal of 0 bases from V and 5 bases from J, the junction retains 3 bases not matched to a gene. TCRbeta CDR3 regions were amplified from genomic DNA using the immunoSEQ Assay, a bias-controlled multiplex PCR. As for the original processing: Within the assay, amplification of reference gene primers was used to estimate how many nucleated cells each sample contained. To quantify the absolute abundance of each unique TCRbeta CDR3 rearrangement, sequence reads were collapsed and filtered. For each sample, productive Simpson clonality was calculated as the square root of Simpson's diversity index over productive rearrangements. The table comes from immuneACCESS by way of TCRdb, which keeps in-frame sequences with V and J called. Part of the clones is missing from these tables; in studies checked, under half for an unresolved V gene and the rest for unknown reasons. That table supplies the V and J calls and clone size; D and trimming were determined from the DNA. This sample has more than 200,000 clones in its table, and roughly 87% of those were observed once. The ten largest clones take up 5.5% to 8.5% of the sample.

The chain is made from TRBV19 and TRBJ2-5, with 10 bases aligning to TRBD2. Sequenced input: PBMCs or T cells enriched from blood (not recorded which). The source of this sequence is a man under 40 in a cohort exposed to, infected with or recovered from COVID-19 (not recorded which). The DNA sequence is TGTGCCAGTAGTATAGATTCTAGCGGGGGTGAGACCCAGTACTTC. This is translated as CASSIDSSGGETQYF.